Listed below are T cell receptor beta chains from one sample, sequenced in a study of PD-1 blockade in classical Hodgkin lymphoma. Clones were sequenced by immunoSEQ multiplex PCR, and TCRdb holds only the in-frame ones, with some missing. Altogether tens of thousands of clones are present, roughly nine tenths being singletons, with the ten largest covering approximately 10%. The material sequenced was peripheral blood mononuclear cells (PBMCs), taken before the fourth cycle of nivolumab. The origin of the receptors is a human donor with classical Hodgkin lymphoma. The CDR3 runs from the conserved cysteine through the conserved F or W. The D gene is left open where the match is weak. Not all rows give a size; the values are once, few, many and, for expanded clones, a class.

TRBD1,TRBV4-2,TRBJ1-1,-,CASSQDQLTGGTEAFF,TGTGCCAGCAGCCAAGATCAACTGACAGGGGGCACTGAAGCTTTCTTT
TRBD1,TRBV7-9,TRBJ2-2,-,CASSKDRGITGELFF,TGTGCCAGCAGCAAGGACAGGGGGATTACCGGGGAGCTGTTTTTT
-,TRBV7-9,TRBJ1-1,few,CASSLVSTEAFF,TGTGCCAGCAGCTTAGTCAGCACTGAAGCTTTCTTT
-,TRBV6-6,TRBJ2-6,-,CASSYTGYGANVLTF,TGTGCCAGCAGTTATACAGGGTACGGGGCCAACGTCCTGACTTTC
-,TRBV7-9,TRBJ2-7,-,CASSSYEEQYF,TGTGCCAGCAGCTCCTACGAAGAGCAGTACTTC
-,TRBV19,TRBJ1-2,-,CASSTPDVASGGYTF,TGTGCCAGTAGTACTCCCGACGTAGCTTCGGGTGGCTACACCTTC
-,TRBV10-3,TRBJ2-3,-,CAIRAGDTDTQYF,TGTGCCATCAGAGCAGGGGACACAGATACGCAGTATTTT
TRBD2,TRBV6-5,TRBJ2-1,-,CASSSGLAGKGEQFF,TGTGCCAGCAGTTCGGGACTAGCGGGGAAGGGTGAGCAGTTCTTC
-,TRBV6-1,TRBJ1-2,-,CASKSFEGRDGYTF,TGTGCCAGCAAAAGTTTTGAGGGAAGAGATGGCTACACCTTC
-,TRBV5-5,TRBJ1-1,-,CASSSGTAEAFF,TGTGCCAGCAGCTCCGGGACGGCTGAAGCTTTCTTT
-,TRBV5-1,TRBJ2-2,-,CASSLGGVNTGELFF,TGCGCCAGCAGCTTGGGCGGGGTTAACACCGGGGAGCTGTTTTTT
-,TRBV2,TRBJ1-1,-,CASSEGRYTEAFF,TGTGCCAGCAGTGAAGGAAGATACACTGAAGCTTTCTTT
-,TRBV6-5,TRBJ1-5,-,CASGAPGSQPQHF,TGTGCCAGCGGAGCCCCTGGGAGTCAGCCCCAGCATTTT
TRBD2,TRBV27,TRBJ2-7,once,CASSPLAGNSFREQYF,TGTGCCAGCAGCCCCCTAGCGGGGAACTCCTTTAGGGAGCAGTACTTC
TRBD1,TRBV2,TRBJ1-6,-,CASTAPGQSNSPLHF,TGTGCCAGCACCGCCCCGGGACAGTCCAATTCACCCCTCCACTTT
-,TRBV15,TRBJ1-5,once,CATKGTAYSNQPQHF,TGTGCCACGAAAGGCACAGCTTATAGCAATCAGCCCCAGCATTTT
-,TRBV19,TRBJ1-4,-,CASSIGQGGEKLFF,TGTGCCAGTAGTATAGGTCAGGGAGGGGAAAAACTGTTTTTT
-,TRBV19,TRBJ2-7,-,CASSISGMSSYEQYF,TGTGCCAGTAGTATCTCGGGGATGAGCTCCTACGAGCAGTACTTC
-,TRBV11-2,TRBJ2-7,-,CASSLSGTHYEQYF,TGTGCCAGCAGCTTATCCGGGACTCACTACGAGCAGTACTTC
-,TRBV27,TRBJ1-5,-,CASSSLYSNQPQHF,TGTGCCAGCAGTTCACTCTATAGCAATCAGCCCCAGCATTTT
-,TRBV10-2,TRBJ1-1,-,CASSRNTEAFF,TGCGCCAGCAGTAGGAACACTGAAGCTTTCTTT
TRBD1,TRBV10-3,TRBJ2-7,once,CAISMDRVDEQYF,TGTGCCATCAGTATGGACAGGGTTGACGAGCAGTACTTC
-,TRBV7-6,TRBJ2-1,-,CASSPLGEQFF,TGTGCCAGCAGCCCCCTCGGTGAGCAGTTCTTC
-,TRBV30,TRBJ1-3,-,CAWSRGVLGNTIYF,TGTGCCTGGAGTCGAGGTGTTTTAGGAAACACCATATATTTT
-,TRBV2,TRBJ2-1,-,CASIPSGANEQFF,TGTGCCAGCATCCCGTCCGGGGCAAATGAGCAGTTCTTC
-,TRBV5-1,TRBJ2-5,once,CASSFADRQETQYF,TGCGCCAGCAGCTTCGCAGACAGGCAAGAGACCCAGTACTTC
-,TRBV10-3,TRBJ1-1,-,CAISTGTYTEAFF,TGTGCCATCAGCACAGGGACATACACTGAAGCTTTCTTT
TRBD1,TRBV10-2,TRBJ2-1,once,CASSDSPGTGDSRDEQFF,TGCGCCAGCAGCGACTCCCCCGGGACAGGGGACAGTCGTGATGAGCAGTTCTTC
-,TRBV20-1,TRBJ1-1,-,CSAENTEAFF,TGCAGTGCCGAGAACACTGAAGCTTTCTTT